This is a list of T cell receptor beta chains from one sample in a study of cytomegalovirus exposure and HLA in healthy donors. Using immunoSEQ multiplex PCR, the repertoire was profiled, and TCRdb retains in-frame clones only, with some absent. Recorded for this sample: 85,000 or so clones. The sample was PBMCs. Receptors originate from a woman in her 30s in good health and CMV-seronegative. CDR3s include the opening cysteine and the closing phenylalanine or tryptophan.

TRBV30,CAGVAGTGDSYEQYF
TRBV6-1,CASSKTESSNQPQHF
TRBV30,CAWRTGGTSGSPLHF
TRBV5-1,CASSVGGASGEQFF
TRBV2,CASSWDSNYGYTF
TRBV4-2,CASSQGGTGAEAFF
TRBV30,CACQNSLAYEQYF
TRBV6-5,CASSPDRGPYEQYF
TRBV25-1,CASSDPRLAGGGLDTQYF
TRBV6-5,CASSYRGGNTEAFF